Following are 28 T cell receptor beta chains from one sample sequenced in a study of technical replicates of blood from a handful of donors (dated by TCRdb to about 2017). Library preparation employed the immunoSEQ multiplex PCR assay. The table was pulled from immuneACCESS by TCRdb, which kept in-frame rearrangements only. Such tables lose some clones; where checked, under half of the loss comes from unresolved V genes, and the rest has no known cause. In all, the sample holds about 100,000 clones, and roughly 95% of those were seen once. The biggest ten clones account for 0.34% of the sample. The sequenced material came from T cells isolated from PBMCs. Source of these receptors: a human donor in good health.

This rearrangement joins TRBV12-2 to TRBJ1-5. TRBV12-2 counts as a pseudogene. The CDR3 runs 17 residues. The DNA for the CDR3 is TGTGCAAGTCGCTTCCAGCAAGGCAGACTAAGCAATCAGCCCCAGCATTTT. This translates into CASRFQQGRLSNQPQHF.

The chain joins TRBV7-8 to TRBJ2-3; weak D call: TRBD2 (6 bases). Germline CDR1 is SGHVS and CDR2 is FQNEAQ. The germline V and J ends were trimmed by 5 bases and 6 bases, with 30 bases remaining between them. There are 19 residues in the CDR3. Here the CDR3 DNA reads TGTGCCAGCAGCCCACCAGTATATCGCCCTAGCGAGCCTCCGGATACGCAGTATTTT. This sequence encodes CASSPPVYRPSEPPDTQYF. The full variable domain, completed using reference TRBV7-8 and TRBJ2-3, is GAGVSQSPRYKVAKRGQDVALRCDPISGHVSLFWYQQALGQGPEFLTYFQNEAQLDKSGLPSDRFFAERPEGSVSTLKIQRTQQEDSAVYLCASSPPVYRPSEPPDTQYFGPGTRLTVL.

CDR3 coding DNA: TGTGCCAGCCTTCGGACTACCGGGGAGCTGTTTTTT. Translation: CASLRTTGELFF. The chain combines TRBV25-1 with TRBJ2-2, with a weak D call TRBD2 (5 bases). V gave up 8 bases and J gave up 5 bases, with 9 bases separating them. The CDR3 has 12 amino acids. Per the germline V gene, CDR1 is MGHDK and CDR2 is SYGVNS.

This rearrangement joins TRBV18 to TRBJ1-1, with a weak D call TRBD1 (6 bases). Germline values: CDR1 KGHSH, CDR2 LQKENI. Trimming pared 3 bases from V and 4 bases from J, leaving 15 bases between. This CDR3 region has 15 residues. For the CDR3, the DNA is TGTGCCAGCTCACCCGAGACAGGTTTTGCCACTGAAGCTTTCTTT. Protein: CASSPETGFATEAFF.

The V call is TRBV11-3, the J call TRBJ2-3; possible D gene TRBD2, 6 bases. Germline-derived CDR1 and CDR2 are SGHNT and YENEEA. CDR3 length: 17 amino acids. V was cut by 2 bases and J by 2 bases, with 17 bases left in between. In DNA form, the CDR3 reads TGTGCCAGCAGCTTAATGGGGGGTTTAACTATCACAGATACGCAGTATTTT. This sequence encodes CASSLMGGLTITDTQYF.

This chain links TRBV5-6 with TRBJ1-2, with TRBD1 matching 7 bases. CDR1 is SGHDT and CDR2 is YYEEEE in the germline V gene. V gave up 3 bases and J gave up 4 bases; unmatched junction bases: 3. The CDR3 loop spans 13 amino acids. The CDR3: CASSSTGTYGYTF. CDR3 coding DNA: TGTGCCAGCAGCTCGACAGGGACCTATGGCTACACCTTC.

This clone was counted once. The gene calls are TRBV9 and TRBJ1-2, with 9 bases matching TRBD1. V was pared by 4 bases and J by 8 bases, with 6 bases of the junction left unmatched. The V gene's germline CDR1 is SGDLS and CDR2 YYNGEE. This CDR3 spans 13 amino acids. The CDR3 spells CASSPPGTGGYTF. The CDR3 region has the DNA TGTGCCAGCAGCCCCCCAGGGACAGGGGGCTACACCTTC.

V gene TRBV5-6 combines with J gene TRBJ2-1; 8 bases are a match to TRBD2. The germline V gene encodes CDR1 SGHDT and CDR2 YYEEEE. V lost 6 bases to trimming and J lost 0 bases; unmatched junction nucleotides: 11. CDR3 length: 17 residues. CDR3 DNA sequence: TGTGCCAGCATCTCTATCGTAGCGGGATTCTCCTACAATGAGCAGTTCTTC. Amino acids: CASISIVAGFSYNEQFF.

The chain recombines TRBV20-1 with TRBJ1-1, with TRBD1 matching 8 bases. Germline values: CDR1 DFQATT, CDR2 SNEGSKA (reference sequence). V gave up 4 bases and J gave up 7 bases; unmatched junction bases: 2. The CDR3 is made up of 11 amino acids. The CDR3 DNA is TGCAGTGCTAAAGGACAGGGTGAAGCTTTCTTT. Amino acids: CSAKGQGEAFF.

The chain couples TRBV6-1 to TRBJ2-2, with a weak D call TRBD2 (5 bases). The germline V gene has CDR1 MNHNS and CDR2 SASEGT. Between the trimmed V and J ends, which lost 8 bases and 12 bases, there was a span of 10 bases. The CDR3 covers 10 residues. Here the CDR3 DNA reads TGTGCCAGCCGGGATTATAAGCTGTTTTTT. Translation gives CASRDYKLFF.

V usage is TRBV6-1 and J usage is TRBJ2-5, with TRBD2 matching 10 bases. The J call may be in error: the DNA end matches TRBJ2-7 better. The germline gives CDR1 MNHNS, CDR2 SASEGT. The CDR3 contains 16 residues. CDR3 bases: TGTGCCAGCGGTGGATTGGGGACTAGCGATTCCTACGAGCAGTACTTC. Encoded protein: CASGGLGTSDSYEQYF.

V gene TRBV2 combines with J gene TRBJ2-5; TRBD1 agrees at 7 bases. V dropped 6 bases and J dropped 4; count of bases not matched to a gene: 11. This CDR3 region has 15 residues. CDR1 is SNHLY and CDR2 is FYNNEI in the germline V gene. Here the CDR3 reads CASSKTPNRGETQYF. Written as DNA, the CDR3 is TGTGCCAGCAGCAAAACCCCTAACAGGGGAGAGACCCAGTACTTC.

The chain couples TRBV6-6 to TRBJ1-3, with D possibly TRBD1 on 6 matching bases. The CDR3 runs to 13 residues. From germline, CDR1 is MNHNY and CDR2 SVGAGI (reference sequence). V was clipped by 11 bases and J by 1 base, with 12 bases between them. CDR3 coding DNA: TGTGCCGGCCGAGGGGGATCTGGAAACACCATATATTTT. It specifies CAGRGGSGNTIYF.

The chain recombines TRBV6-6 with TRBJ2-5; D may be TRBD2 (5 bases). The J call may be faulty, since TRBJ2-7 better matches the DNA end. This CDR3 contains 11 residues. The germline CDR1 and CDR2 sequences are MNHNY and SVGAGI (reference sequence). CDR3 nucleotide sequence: TGTGCCAGCAGTCTTAGCGACGAGCAGTACTTC. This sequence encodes CASSLSDEQYF.

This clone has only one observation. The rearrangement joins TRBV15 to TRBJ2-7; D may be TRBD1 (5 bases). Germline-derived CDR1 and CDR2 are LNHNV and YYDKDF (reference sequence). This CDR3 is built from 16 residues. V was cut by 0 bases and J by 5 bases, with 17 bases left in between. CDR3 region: CATSREGVQVEDEQYF. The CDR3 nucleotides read TGTGCCACCAGCAGAGAAGGGGTACAGGTGGAAGACGAGCAGTACTTC.

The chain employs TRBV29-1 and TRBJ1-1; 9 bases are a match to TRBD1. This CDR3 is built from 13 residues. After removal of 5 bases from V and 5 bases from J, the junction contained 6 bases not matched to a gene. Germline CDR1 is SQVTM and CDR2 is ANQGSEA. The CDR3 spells CSVKGQGRTEAFF. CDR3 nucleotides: TGCAGCGTTAAGGGACAGGGAAGAACTGAAGCTTTCTTT.

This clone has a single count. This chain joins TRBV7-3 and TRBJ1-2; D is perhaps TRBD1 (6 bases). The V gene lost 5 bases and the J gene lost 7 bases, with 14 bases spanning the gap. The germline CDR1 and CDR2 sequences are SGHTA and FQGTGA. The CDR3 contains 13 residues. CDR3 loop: CASSVVQGTGYTF. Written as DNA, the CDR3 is TGTGCCAGCAGCGTCGTACAGGGTACTGGCTACACCTTC. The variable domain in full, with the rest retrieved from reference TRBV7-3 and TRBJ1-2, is GAGVSQTPSNKVTEKGKYVELRCDPISGHTALYWYRQSLGQGPEFLIYFQGTGAADDSGLPNDRFFAVRPEGSVSTLKIQRTERGDSAVYLCASSVVQGTGYTFGSGTRLTVV.

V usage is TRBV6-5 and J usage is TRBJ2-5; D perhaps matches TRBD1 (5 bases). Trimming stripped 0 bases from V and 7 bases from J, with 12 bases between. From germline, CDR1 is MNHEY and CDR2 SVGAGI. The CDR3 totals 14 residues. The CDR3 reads CASSYSNHQGTQYF. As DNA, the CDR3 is TGTGCCAGCAGTTACTCGAACCATCAGGGGACCCAGTACTTC.

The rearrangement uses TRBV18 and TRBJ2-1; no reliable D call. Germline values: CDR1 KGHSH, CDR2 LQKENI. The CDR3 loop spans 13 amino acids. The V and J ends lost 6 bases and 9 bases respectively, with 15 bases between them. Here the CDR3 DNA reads TGTGCCAGCTCGCCCGGAGTAAGAGTTGAGCAGTTCTTC. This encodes CASSPGVRVEQFF.

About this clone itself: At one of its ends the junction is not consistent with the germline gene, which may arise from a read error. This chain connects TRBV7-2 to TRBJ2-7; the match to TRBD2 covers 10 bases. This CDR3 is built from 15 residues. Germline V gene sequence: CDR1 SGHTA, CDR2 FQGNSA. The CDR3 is CASSLGLAETYEQYF. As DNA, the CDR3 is TGTGCCAGCAGTTTAGGACTAGCGGAGACCTACGAGCAGTACTTC.

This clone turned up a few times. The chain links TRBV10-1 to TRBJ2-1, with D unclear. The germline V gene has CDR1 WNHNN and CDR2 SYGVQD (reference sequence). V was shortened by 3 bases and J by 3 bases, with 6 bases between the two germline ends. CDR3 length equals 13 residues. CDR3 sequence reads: CASSDAVYNEQFF. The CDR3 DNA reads TGCGCCAGCAGTGATGCAGTCTACAATGAGCAGTTCTTC.

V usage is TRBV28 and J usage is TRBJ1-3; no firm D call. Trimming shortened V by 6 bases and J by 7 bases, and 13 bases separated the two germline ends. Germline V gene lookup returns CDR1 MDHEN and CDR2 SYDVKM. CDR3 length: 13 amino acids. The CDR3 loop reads CASRESAANTIYF. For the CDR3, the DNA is TGTGCCAGCAGAGAGTCTGCTGCGAACACCATATATTTT.

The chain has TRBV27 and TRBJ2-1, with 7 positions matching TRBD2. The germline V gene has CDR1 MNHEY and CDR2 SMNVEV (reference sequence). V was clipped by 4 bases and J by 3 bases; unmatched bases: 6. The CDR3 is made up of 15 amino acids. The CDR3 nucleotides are TGTGCCAGCAGTTCGAAACGGGACTACTACAATGAGCAGTTCTTC. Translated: CASSSKRDYYNEQFF.

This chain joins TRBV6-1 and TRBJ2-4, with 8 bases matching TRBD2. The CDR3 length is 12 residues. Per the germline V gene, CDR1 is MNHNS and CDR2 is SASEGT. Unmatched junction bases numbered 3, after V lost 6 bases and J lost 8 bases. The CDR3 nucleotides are TGTGCCAGCAGAGACGGGAGGGACATTCAGTACTTC. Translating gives CASRDGRDIQYF.

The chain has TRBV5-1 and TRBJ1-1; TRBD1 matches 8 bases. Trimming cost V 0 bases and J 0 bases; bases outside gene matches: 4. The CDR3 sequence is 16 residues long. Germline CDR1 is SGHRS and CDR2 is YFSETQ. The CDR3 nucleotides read TGCGCCAGCAGCTTGGCGGGACAGGCAATGAACACTGAAGCTTTCTTT. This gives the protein CASSLAGQAMNTEAFF.

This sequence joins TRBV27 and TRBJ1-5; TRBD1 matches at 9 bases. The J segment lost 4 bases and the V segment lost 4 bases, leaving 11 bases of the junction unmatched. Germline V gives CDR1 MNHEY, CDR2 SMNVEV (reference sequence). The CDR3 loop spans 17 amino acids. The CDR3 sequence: CASSSFGTGKLNQPQHF. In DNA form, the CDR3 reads TGTGCCAGCAGTTCCTTTGGGACAGGGAAATTGAATCAGCCCCAGCATTTT.

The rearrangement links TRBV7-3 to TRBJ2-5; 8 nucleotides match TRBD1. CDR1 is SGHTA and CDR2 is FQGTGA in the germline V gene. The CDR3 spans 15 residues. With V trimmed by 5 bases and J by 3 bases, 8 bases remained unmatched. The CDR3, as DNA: TGTGCCAGCAGCCCATCAGGGGGCTTCGAAGAGACCCAGTACTTC. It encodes CASSPSGGFEETQYF.

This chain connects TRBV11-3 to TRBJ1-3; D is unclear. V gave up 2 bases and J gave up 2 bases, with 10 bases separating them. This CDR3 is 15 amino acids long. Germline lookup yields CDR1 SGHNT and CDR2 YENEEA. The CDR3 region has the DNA TGTGCCAGCAGCTTACGGGTAGCCACTGGAAACACCATATATTTT. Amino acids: CASSLRVATGNTIYF. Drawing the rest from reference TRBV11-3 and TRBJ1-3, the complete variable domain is EAGVVQSPRYKIIEKKQPVAFWCNPISGHNTLYWYLQNLGQGPELLIRYENEEAVDDSQLPKDRFSAERLKGVDSTLKIQPAELGDSAVYLCASSLRVATGNTIYFGEGSWLTVV.